This T cell receptor (beta chain) was sequenced for a study of CD8 T cells in Susac syndrome. The RNA, about 0.45 to 1 ug, was put through reverse transcription using random hexamers. An immunoSEQ multiplex PCR generated amplified TCR beta CDR3 products spanning 54 Vbeta and 13 Jbeta. TCRdb independently ran MiXCR on the immunoSEQ multiplex PCR reads; one entry per CDR3 protein. The repertoire holds about 400,000 distinct CDR3 sequences, 85% seen once, with about 0.12% in the top ten. Trimming cost V 8 bases and J 2 bases; bases outside gene matches: 4. This CDR3 is built from 13 residues. The germline V gene encodes CDR1 MNHEY and CDR2 SMNVEV (reference sequence). The multiple sclerosis controls were treatment-naive patients, and their relapsing-remitting disease was stable or active.

The sample taken for sequencing was CD8+ T cells from PBMCs. The chain is built from TRBV27 and TRBJ2-7; 9 bases are a match to TRBD2. The sequence was obtained from a human donor with multiple sclerosis. CDR3 coding DNA: TGTGCCAGCGGACTAGCGTTAGCCTACGAGCAGTACTTC. Translating gives CASGLALAYEQYF.